This T cell receptor beta chain was recovered during a study of shared clonotypes between healthy human individuals. The study's findings and limits: Sequencing depth was expected to affect clonotype sharing among donors. Clonotypes shared by all four sorted-subset donors had higher generation probabilities than non-shared clonotypes.

A note on this clone: Its specificity is unknown.

Investigators spread the genomic DNA of each subset evenly over several immunoSEQ plates. Profiled with immunoSEQ multiplex PCR; TCRdb holds only in-frame clones, not every one. The repertoire has 2 million to 3 million clones, 93% of them found once; the top ten carry 0.36%. The sample taken for sequencing was naive CD4+ T cells from PBMCs. Described subset: CD45RA+ positively selected. This clonotype was sampled from a man in his late teens or twenties in good health. Some clones in this sample may be carry-over from other donors' samples.

CDR3: CSVQRTGLEAFF. CDR3 DNA sequence: TGCAGCGTTCAGAGGACAGGCCTTGAAGCTTTCTTT. This chain uses TRBV29-1 with TRBJ1-1; TRBD1 agrees at 7 bases. Germline V gives CDR1 SQVTM, CDR2 ANQGSEA. V trimming: 5 bases; J trimming: 7 bases; junction bases outside the gene matches: 7. The CDR3 is 12 residues long.